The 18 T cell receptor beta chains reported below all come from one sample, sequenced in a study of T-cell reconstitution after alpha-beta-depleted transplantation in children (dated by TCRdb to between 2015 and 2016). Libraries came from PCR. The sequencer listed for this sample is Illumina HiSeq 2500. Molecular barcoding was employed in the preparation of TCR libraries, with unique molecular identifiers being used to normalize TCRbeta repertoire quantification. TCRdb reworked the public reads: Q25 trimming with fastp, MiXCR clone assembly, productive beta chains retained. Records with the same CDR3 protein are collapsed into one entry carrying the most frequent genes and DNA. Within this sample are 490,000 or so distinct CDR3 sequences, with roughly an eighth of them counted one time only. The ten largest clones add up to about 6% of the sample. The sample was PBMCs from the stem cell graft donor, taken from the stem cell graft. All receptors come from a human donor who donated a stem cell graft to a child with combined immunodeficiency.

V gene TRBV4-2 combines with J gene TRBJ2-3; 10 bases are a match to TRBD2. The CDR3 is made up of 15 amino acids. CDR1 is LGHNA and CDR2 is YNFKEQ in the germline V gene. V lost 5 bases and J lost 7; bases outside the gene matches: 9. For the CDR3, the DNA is TGTGCCAGCAGCTCCGGACTAGCGGAGACGAATACGCAGTATTTT. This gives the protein CASSSGLAETNTQYF.

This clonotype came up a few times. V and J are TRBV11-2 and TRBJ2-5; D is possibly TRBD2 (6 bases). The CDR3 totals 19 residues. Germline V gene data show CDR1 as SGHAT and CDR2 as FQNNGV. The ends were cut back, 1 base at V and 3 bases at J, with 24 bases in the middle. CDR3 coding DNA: TGTGCCAGCAGCTTAGGATGGTGGCGGGGAGACGAGGATAAAGAGACCCAGTACTTC. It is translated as CASSLGWWRGDEDKETQYF.

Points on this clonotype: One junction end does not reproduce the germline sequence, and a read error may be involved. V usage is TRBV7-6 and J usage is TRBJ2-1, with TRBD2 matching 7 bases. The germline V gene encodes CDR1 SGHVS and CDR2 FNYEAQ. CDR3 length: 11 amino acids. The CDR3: CASRLGGVYVF. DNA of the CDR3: TGTGCCAGCCGCTTGGGAGGGGTTTATGTCTTC.

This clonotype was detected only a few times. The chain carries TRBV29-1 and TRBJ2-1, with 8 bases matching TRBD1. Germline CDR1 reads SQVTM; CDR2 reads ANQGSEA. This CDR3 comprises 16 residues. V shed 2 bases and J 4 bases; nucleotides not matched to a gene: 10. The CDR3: CSVEWWGQVGYNEQFF. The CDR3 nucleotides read TGCAGCGTTGAATGGTGGGGACAGGTTGGGTACAATGAGCAGTTCTTC.

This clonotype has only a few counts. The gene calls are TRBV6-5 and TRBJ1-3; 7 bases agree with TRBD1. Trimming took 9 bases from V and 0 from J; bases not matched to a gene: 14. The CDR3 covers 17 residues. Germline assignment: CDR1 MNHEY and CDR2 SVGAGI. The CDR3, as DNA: TGTGCCAGGGCCCGGGACAGCATTGGTAGCTCTGGAAACACCATATATTTT. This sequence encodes CARARDSIGSSGNTIYF.

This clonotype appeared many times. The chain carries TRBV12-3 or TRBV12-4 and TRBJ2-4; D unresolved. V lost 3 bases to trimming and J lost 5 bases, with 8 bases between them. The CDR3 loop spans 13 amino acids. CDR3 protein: CASSFITQNIQYF. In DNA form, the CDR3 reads TGTGCCAGCAGTTTTATTACCCAAAACATTCAGTACTTC.

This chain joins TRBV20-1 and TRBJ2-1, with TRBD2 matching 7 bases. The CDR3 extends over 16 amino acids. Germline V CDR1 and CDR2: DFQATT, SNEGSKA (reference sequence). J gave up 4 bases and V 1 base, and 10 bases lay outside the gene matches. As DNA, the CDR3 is TGCAGTGCTAGAGGCCTACCTAGCGGCTTTTACAATGAGCAGTTCTTC. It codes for CSARGLPSGFYNEQFF.

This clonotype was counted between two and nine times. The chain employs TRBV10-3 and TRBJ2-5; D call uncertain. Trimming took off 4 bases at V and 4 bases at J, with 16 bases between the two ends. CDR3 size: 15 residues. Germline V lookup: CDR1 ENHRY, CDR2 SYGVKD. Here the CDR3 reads CAISARAGARETQYF. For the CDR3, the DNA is TGTGCCATCAGTGCACGGGCCGGTGCCCGAGAGACCCAGTACTTC.

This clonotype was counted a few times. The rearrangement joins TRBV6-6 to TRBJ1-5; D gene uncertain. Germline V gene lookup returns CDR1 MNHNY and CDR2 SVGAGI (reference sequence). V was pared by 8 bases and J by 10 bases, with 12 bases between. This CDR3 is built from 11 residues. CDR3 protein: CASSPNGPQHF. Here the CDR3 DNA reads TGTGCCAGCTCCCCCAATGGTCCCCAGCATTTT.

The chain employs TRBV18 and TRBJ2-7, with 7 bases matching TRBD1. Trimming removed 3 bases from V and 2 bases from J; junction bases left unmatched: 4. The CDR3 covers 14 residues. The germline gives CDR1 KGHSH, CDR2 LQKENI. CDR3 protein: CASSPPDRTYEQYF. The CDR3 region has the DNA TGTGCCAGCTCACCTCCGGACAGGACCTACGAGCAGTACTTC.

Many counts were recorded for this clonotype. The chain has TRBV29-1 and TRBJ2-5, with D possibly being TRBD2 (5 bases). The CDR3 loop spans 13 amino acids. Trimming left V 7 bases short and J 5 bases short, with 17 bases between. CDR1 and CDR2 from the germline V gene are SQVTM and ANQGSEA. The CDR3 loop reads CSAAGWESETQYF. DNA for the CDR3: TGCAGCGCCGCCGGGTGGGAGTCGGAGACCCAGTACTTC.

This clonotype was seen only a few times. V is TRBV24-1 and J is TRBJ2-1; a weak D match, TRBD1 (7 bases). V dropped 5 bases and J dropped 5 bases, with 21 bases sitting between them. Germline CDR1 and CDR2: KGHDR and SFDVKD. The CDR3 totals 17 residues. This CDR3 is CATSAAVWRGPDNEQFF. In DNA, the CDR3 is TGTGCCACCAGTGCCGCGGTGTGGAGGGGGCCCGACAATGAGCAGTTCTTC.

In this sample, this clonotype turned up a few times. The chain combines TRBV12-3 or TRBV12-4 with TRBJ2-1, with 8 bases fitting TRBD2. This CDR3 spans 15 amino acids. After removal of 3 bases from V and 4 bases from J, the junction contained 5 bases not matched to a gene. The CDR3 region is CASSFRTSSYNEQFF. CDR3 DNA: TGTGCCAGCAGTTTTAGGACTAGCTCGTACAATGAGCAGTTCTTC.

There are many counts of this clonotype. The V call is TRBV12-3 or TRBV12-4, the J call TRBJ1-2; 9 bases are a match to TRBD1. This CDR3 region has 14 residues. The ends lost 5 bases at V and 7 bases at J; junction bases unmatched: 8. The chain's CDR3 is CASSLGQGSGGYTF. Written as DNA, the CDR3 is TGTGCCAGCAGTCTCGGACAGGGGAGTGGTGGCTACACCTTC.

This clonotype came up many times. The CDR3, as DNA: TGCAGCTTCAGGAGGAGCTCCTACGAGCAGTACTTC. Its protein product is CSFRRSSYEQYF. This rearrangement joins TRBV29-1 to TRBJ2-7; TRBD2 is a possible D gene (5 bases). The CDR3 spans 12 residues. Germline CDR1 SQVTM, CDR2 ANQGSEA. V lost 8 bases and J 0 bases, leaving 11 bases between the germline ends.

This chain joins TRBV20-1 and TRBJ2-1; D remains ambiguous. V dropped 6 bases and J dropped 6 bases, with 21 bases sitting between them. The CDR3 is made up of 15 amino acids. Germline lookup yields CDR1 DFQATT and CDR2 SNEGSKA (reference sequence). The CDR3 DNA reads TGCAGTGCCAGGATGATGGTCCCCCAGGTCAATGAGCAGTTCTTC. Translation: CSARMMVPQVNEQFF.

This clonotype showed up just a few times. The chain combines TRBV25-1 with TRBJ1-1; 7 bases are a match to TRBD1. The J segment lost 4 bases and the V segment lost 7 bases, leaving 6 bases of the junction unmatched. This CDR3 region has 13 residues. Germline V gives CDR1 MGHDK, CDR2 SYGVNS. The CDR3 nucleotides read TGTGCCAGCAAGGGACAGAAACGCACTGAAGCTTTCTTT. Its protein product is CASKGQKRTEAFF.

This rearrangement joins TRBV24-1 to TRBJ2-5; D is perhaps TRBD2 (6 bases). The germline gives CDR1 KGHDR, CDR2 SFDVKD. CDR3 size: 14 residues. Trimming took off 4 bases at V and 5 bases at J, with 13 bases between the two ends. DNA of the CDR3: TGTGCCACCAGTGACTCGGGACTGGGGGAGACCCAGTACTTC. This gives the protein CATSDSGLGETQYF.